Presented here are 5 T cell receptor beta chains from one specimen sequenced in a study of identical twins. Each CDR3 protein gets one entry after TCRdb re-called the 5' RACE reads with MiXCR. The profile shows around 670,000 distinct CDR3 sequences, approximately 6.1% of them singletons. Material for sequencing was naive T cells sorted from blood. All receptors come from a man aged 18 to 29 in good health.

The rearrangement uses TRBV3-1 and TRBJ2-1; D may be TRBD1 (5 bases). In germline, CDR1 is LGHDT, CDR2 YNNKEL (reference sequence). CDR3 length: 11 amino acids. Between the trimmed V and J ends, which lost 5 bases and 10 bases, there was a span of 9 bases. The CDR3 DNA sequence: TGTGCCAGCAGCGATAGACAGGAGCAGTTCTTC. This gives the protein CASSDRQEQFF.

This clonotype appeared a few times. This chain joins TRBV3-1 and TRBJ2-1, with TRBD2 matching 10 bases. V shed 4 bases and J 9 bases; nucleotides not matched to a gene: 9. Germline V CDR1 and CDR2: LGHDT, YNNKEL (reference sequence). The CDR3 loop spans 15 amino acids. The CDR3 bases are TGTGCCAGCAGCCCCGGGACTAGCGACTTTAGTGAGCAGTTCTTC. Translating it yields CASSPGTSDFSEQFF.

At least ten counts were recorded for this clonotype. The chain is built from TRBV20-1 and TRBJ2-1; tentative D call: TRBD1 (5 bases). The germline gives CDR1 DFQATT, CDR2 SNEGSKA (reference sequence). The CDR3 has 13 residues. V lost 0 bases to trimming and J lost 9 bases, with 12 bases between them. CDR3 amino acids: CSARDGAIGEQFF. The CDR3 DNA reads TGCAGTGCTAGAGATGGGGCAATTGGTGAGCAGTTCTTC.

The V gene is TRBV4-1, the J gene TRBJ1-2, with 9 bases matching TRBD1. The CDR3 spans 17 residues. Germline-derived CDR1 and CDR2 are MGHRA and YSYEKL. With V trimmed by 3 bases and J by 2 bases, 10 bases remained unmatched. DNA for the CDR3: TGCGCCAGCAGCCAGCGGATACGGGACAGGGCCAACTATGGCTACACCTTC. It codes for CASSQRIRDRANYGYTF.

This clonotype occurred many times. V usage is TRBV7-2 and J usage is TRBJ2-7; D gene unclear. The CDR3 is 11 amino acids. The germline CDR1 and CDR2 sequences are SGHTA and FQGNSA. V was shortened by 6 bases and J by 7 bases, with 10 bases between the two germline ends. The CDR3 DNA reads as TGTGCCAGCAGAAACCTTCGGGAGCAGTACTTC. Protein: CASRNLREQYF.